This T cell receptor beta chain came from a study of OX40 agonist ivuxolimab in advanced cancers. Study-level information: Ivuxolimab is a fully human IgG2 antibody that activates OX40 (CD134). Overall study findings and caveats: CD4+ and CD8+ T cells in blood underwent clonal expansion by week 6 at 0.1 to 3.0 mg/kg.

TCRdb's table, derived via immunoSEQ multiplex PCR, lists solely in-frame clones and lacks some. The table includes about 83,000 clones, roughly 84% detected once. Notes on this clone: Its antigen is still unknown.

Autoimmune disease history or systemic immunosuppression meant exclusion. Samples were taken at baseline and on day 1 of cycles 4 and 7. This CDR3 has 14 residues. Trimming pared 3 bases from V and 7 bases from J, leaving 16 bases between. Germline V gene lookup returns CDR1 SGHAT and CDR2 FQNNGV. This chain connects TRBV11-2 to TRBJ2-7, with TRBD2 as a possible D gene (6 bases). Sequenced here: CD4+ or CD8+ T cells sorted from blood, sampled in a trial of the OX40 agonist ivuxolimab. This sequence was found in an adult with an advanced solid tumor such as melanoma, head and neck, liver or kidney cancer. This chain's CDR3 is CASSLGGTLGEQYF. As DNA, the CDR3 is TGTGCCAGCAGCTTGGGCGGGACGTTAGGGGAGCAGTACTTC.